This T cell receptor beta chain was retrieved from a study of OX40 agonist ivuxolimab in advanced cancers. About the study: Past anti-PD-1, anti-PD-L1 or anti-CTLA-4 therapy was accepted, and approximately 40% had received some.

The CDR3 loop spans 12 amino acids. Sequenced by immunoSEQ multiplex PCR; TCRdb stores in-frame clones only, minus some. This table holds around 80,000 clones, roughly four fifths found once. The chain uses TRBV21-1 and TRBJ2-5; the table calls TRBD1, which could not be checked here. TRBV21-1 represents a pseudogene. The specimen was CD4+ or CD8+ T cells sorted from blood, collected in a trial of the OX40 agonist ivuxolimab. This TCR was sampled from an adult with an advanced solid tumor such as melanoma, head and neck, liver or kidney cancer. The CDR3 is CASSKYRGRQYF. As DNA, the CDR3 is TGTGCCAGCAGCAAGTACAGGGGGCGGCAGTACTTC.